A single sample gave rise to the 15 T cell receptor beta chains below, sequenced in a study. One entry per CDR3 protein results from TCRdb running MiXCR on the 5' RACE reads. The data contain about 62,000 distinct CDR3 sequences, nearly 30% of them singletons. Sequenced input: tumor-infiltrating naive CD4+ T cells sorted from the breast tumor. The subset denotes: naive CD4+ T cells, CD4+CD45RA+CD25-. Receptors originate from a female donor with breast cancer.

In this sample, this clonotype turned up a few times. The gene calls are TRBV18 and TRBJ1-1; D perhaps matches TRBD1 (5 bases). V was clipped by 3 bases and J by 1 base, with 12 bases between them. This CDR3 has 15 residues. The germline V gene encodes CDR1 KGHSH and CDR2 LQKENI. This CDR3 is CASSPQGLQNTEAFF. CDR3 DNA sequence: TGTGCCAGCTCACCTCAGGGCCTACAGAACACTGAAGCTTTCTTT.

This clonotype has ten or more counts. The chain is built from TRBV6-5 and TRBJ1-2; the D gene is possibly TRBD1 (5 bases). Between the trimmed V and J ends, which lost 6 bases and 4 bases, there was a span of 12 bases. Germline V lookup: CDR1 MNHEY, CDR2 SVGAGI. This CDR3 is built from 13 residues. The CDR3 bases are TGTGCCAGCAGGGCCAGGGCCCTCTATGGCTACACCTTC. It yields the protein CASRARALYGYTF.

In nucleotides, the CDR3 is TGCGCCAGCAGCTTGGTACTAGCGGGAGCATCGTACGAGCAGTACTTC. This codes for CASSLVLAGASYEQYF. The J gene is TRBJ2-7, the V gene TRBV5-1; 11 nucleotides match TRBD2. Germline CDR1 and CDR2: SGHRS and YFSETQ. V dropped 0 bases and J dropped 4; count of bases not matched to a gene: 6. This CDR3 has 16 residues.

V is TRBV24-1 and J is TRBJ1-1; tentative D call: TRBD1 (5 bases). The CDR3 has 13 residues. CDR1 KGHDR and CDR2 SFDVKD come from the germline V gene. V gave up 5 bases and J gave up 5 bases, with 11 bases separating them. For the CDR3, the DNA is TGTGCCACCAGTGGTCTTGGGGGAACTGAAGCTTTCTTT. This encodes CATSGLGGTEAFF.

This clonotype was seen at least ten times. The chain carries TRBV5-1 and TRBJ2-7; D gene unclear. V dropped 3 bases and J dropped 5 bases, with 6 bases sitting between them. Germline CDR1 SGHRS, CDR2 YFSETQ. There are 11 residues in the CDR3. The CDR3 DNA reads TGCGCCAGCAGCTCCTTCAACGAGCAGTACTTC. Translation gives CASSSFNEQYF.

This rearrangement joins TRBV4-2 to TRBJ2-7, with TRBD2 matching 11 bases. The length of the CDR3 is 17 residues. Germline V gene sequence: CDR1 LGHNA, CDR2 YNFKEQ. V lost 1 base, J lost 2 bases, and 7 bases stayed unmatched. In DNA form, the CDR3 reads TGTGCCAGCAGCCAAGCCTGGACTAGCGGGTTCACCTACGAGCAGTACTTC. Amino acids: CASSQAWTSGFTYEQYF.

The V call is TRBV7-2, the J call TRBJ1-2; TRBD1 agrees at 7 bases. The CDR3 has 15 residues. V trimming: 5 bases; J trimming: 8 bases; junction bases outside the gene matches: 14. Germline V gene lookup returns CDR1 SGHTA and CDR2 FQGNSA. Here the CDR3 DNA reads TGTGCCAGCAGCCTGAACAGGGGCCGGGCCTGGGGCTACACCTTC. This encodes CASSLNRGRAWGYTF.

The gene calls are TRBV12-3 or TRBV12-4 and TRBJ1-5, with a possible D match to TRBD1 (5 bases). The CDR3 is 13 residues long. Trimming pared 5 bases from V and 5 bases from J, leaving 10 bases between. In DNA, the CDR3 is TGTGCCAGCAGTGCGCGAGGGGATCAGCCCCAGCATTTT. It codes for CASSARGDQPQHF.

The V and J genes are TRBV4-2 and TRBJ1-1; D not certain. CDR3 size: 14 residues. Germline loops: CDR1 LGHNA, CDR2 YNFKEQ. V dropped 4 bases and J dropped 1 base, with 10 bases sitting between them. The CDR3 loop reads CASSRLEGNTEAFF. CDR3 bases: TGTGCCAGCAGCCGCCTTGAGGGGAACACTGAAGCTTTCTTT.

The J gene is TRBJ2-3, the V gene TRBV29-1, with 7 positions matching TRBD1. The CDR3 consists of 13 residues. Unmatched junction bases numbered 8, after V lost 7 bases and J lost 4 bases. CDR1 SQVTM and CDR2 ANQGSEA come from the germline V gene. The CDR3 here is CSAPDRRPDTQYF. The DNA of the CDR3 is TGCAGCGCTCCGGACAGGAGGCCAGATACGCAGTATTTT.

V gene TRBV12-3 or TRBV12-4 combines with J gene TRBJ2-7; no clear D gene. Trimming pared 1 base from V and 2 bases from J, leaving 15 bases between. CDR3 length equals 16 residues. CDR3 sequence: CASSLGRRIGAYEQYF. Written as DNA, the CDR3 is TGTGCCAGCAGTTTAGGCAGACGGATTGGCGCCTACGAGCAGTACTTC.

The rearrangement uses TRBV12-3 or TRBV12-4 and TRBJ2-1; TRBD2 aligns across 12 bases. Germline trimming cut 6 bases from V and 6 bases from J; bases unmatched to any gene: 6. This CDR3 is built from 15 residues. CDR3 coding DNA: TGTGCCAGCAGGCCAACGACTAGCGGGAGCAATGAGCAGTTCTTC. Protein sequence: CASRPTTSGSNEQFF.

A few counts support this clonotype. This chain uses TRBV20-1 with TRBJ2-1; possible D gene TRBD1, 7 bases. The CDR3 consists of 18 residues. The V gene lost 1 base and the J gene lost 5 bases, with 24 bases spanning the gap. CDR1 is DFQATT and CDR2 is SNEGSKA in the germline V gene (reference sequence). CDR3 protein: CSARAAELRLGGNNEQFF. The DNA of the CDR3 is TGCAGTGCTAGAGCGGCAGAATTGCGACTAGGGGGCAACAATGAGCAGTTCTTC.

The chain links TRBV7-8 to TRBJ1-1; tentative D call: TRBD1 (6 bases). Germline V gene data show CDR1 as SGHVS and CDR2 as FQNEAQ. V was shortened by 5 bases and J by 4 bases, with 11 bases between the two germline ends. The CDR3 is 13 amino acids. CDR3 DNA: TGTGCCAGCAGCGGTACAGGGAGCACTGAAGCTTTCTTT. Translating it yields CASSGTGSTEAFF.

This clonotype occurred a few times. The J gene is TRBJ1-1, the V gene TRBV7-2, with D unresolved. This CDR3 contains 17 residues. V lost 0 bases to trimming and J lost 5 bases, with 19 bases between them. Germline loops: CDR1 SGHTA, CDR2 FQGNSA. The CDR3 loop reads CASSLALGGRGRTEAFF. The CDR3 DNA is TGTGCCAGCAGCTTAGCGTTAGGAGGGAGAGGGAGGACTGAAGCTTTCTTT.